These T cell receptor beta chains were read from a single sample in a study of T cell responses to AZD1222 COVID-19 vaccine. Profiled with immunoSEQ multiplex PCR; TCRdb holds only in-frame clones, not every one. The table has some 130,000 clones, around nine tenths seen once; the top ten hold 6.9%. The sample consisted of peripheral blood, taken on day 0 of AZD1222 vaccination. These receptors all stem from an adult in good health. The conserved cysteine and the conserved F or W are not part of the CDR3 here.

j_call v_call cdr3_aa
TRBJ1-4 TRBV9 ASSRLGANEKLF
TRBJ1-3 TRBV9 ASSRVGSGNTIY
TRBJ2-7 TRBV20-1 SARSGYEQY
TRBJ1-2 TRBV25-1 ASSATGVNYGYT
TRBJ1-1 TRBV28 ASSFTGPSEAF
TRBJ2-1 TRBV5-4 ASNPDREKERF
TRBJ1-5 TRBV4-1 ASSQAVDQLAPQH
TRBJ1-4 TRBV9 ASSVTGQGEKLF
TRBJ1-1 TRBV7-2 ASRQHMNTEAF
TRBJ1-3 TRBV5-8 ASSLAVWGAGNTIY
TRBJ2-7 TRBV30 AWGEQGLEQY